This T cell receptor beta chain was sequenced during a study of cytomegalovirus exposure and HLA in healthy donors. Whole-study results and caveats: Likely technical artifact: a cluster of highly shared sequence variants. Most of the TCR beta V segments (in an earlier analysis) were productive either about 90% or about 30% of the time. For presence/absence analyses, sequencing depth was assumed to be roughly uniform across donors.

It was with 60 Vbeta and 13 Jbeta primers that the PCR ran. Clones were read by immunoSEQ multiplex PCR, and TCRdb kept only the in-frame ones, dropping some. In the table there are around 150,000 clones, more than 70% of which are singletons. The germline V and J ends were trimmed by 5 bases and 2 bases, with 9 bases remaining between them. The CDR3 extends over 13 amino acids. Germline V gene lookup returns CDR1 SEHNR and CDR2 FQNEAQ (reference sequence). Each donor was healthy, and each was a bone marrow donor. This clone has just a few counts. Antigen specificity is unknown. The source material was PBMCs. The chain recombines TRBV7-9 with TRBJ1-1; D is possibly TRBD1 (5 bases). This receptor was obtained from a man aged 40-55 years in good health and CMV-seronegative. CDR3 sequence reads: CASSDSHNTEAFF. In DNA form, the CDR3 reads TGTGCCAGCAGCGACAGCCACAACACTGAAGCTTTCTTT.